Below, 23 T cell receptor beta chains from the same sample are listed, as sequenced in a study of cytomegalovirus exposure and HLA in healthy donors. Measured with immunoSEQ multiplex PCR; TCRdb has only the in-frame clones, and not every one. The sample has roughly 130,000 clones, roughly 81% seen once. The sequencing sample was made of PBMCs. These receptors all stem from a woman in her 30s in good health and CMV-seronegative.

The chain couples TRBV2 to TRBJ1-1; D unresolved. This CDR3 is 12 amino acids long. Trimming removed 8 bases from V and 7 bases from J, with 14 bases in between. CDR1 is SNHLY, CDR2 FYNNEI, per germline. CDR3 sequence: CASCMDSVEAFF. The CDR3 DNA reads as TGTGCCAGCTGTATGGACTCGGTTGAAGCTTTCTTT.

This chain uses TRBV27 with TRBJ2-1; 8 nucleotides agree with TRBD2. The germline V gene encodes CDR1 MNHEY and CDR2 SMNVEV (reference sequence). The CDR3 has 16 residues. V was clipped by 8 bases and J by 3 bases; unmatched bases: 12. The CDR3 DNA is TGTGCCAGCGGGGGGAGAGAGCGGGGGAACTACAATGAGCAGTTCTTC. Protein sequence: CASGGRERGNYNEQFF.

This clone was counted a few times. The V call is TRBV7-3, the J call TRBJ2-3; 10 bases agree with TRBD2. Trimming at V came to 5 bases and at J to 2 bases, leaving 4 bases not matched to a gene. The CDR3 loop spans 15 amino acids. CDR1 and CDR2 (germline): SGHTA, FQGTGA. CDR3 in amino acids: CASSQSGGATDTQYF. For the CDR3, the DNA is TGTGCCAGCAGCCAAAGCGGGGGGGCCACAGATACGCAGTATTTT.

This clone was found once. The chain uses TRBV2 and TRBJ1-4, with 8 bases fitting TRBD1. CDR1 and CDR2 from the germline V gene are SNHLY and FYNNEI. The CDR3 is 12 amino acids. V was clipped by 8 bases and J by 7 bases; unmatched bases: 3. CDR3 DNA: TGTGCCAGCCGGACAGGGAGTGAAAAACTGTTTTTT. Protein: CASRTGSEKLFF.

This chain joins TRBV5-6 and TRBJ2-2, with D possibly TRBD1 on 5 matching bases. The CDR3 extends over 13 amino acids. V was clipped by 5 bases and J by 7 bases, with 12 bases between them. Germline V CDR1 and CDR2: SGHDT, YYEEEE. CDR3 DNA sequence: TGTGCCAGCAGAAAAGGGGTTTACGGGGAGCTGTTTTTT. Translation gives CASRKGVYGELFF.

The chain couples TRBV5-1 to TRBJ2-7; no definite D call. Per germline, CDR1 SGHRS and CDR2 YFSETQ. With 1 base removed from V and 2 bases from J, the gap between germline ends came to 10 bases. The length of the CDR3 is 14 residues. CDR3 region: CASSLSSRTYEQYF. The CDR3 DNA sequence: TGCGCCAGCAGCTTGTCCAGCAGGACCTACGAGCAGTACTTC.

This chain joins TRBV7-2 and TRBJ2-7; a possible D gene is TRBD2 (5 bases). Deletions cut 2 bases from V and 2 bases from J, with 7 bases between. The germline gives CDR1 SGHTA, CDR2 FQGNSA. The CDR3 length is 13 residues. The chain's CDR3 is CASSLYGTYEQYF. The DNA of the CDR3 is TGTGCCAGCAGCTTATACGGGACCTACGAGCAGTACTTC.

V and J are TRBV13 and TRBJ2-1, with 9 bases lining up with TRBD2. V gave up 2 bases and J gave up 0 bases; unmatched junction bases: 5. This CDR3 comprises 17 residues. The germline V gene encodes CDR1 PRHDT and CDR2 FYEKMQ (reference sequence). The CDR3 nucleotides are TGTGCCAGCAGCTTAACTAGCGGGCCAAGCTCCTACAATGAGCAGTTCTTC. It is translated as CASSLTSGPSSYNEQFF.

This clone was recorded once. The CDR3 protein is CASSQSNDRSYEQYF. CDR3 DNA: TGTGCCAGCAGCCAATCAAATGACAGGTCCTACGAGCAGTACTTC. This chain uses TRBV4-2 with TRBJ2-7; the D gene is possibly TRBD1 (6 bases). The CDR3 extends over 15 amino acids. V was trimmed by 2 bases and J by 1 base, leaving 12 bases between them. Germline assignment: CDR1 LGHNA and CDR2 YNFKEQ.

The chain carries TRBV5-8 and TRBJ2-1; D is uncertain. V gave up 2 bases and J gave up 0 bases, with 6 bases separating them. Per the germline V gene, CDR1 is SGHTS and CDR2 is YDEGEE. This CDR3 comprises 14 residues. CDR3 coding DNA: TGTGCCAGCAGCTTAGCGAGCTCCTACAATGAGCAGTTCTTC. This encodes CASSLASSYNEQFF.

CDR3: CASSRTSTDTQYF. The CDR3 region has the DNA TGCGCCAGCAGCCGGACTAGCACAGATACGCAGTATTTT. This chain connects TRBV5-1 to TRBJ2-3, with D maybe TRBD2 (5 bases). CDR1 SGHRS and CDR2 YFSETQ come from the germline V gene. Trimming shortened V by 4 bases and J by 0 bases, and 6 bases separated the two germline ends. The CDR3 covers 13 residues.

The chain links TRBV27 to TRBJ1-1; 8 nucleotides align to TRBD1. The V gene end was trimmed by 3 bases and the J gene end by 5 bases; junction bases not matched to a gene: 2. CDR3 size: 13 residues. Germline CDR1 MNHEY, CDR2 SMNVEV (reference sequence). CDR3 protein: CASSFTGGTEAFF. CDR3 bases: TGTGCCAGCAGTTTTACAGGGGGTACTGAAGCTTTCTTT.

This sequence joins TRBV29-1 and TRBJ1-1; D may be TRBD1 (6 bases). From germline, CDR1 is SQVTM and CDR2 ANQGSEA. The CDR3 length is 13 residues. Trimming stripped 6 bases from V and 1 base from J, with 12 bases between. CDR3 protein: CSVNRDQNTEAFF. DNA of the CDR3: TGCAGCGTCAACAGGGACCAGAACACTGAAGCTTTCTTT.

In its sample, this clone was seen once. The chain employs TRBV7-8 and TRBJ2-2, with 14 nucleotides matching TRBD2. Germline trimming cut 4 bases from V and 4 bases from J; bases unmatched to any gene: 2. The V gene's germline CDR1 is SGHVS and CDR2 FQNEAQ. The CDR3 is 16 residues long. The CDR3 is CASSSGLAGGTGELFF. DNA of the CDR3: TGTGCCAGCAGCTCAGGACTAGCGGGGGGCACCGGGGAGCTGTTTTTT.

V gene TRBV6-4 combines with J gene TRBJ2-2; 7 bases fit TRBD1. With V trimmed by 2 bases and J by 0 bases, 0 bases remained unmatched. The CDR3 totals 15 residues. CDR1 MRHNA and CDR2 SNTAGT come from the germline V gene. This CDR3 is CASSDGTANTGELFF. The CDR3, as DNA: TGTGCCAGCAGTGACGGGACAGCGAACACCGGGGAGCTGTTTTTT.

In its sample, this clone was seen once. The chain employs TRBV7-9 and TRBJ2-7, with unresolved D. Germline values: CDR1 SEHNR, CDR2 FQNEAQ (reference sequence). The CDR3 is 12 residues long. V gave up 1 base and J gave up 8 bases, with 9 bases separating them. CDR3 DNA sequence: TGTGCCAGCAGCTTAGAACAGAGTAAGCAGTACTTC. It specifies CASSLEQSKQYF.

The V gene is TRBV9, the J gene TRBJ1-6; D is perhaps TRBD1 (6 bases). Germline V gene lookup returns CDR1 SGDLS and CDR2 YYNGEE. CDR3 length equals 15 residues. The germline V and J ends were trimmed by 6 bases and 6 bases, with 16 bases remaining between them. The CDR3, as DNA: TGTGCCAGCACGAGTCAGGCGGGGGCTAATTCACCCCTCCACTTT. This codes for CASTSQAGANSPLHF.

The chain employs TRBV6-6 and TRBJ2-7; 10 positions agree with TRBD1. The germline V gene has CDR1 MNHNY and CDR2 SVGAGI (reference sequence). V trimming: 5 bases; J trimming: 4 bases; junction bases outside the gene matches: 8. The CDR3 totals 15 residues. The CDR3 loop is CASSKNPGQGYEQYF. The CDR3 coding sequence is TGTGCCAGCAGTAAAAACCCGGGACAGGGGTACGAGCAGTACTTC.

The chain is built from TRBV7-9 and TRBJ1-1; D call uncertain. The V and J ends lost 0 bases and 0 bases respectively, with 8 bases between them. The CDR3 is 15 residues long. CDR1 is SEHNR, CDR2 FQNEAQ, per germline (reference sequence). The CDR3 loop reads CASSLARGLNTEAFF. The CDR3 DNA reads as TGTGCCAGCAGCTTAGCGCGAGGGTTGAACACTGAAGCTTTCTTT.

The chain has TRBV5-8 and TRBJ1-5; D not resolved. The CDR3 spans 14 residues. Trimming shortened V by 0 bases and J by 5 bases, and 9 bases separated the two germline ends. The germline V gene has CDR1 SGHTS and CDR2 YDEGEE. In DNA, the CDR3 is TGTGCCAGCAGCTTGGGGCGGGGTCATCAGCCCCAGCATTTT. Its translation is CASSLGRGHQPQHF.

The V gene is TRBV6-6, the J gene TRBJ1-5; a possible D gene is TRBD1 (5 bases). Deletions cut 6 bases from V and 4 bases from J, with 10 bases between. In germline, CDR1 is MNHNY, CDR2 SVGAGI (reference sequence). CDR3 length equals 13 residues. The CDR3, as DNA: TGTGCCAGCAGCCACGGGGGTAATCAGCCCCAGCATTTT. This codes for CASSHGGNQPQHF.

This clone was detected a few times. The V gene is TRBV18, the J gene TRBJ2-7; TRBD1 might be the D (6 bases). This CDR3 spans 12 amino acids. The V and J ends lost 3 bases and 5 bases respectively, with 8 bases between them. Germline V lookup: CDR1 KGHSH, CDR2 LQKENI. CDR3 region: CASSPRTDEQYF. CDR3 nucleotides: TGTGCCAGCTCACCCCGGACAGACGAGCAGTACTTC.

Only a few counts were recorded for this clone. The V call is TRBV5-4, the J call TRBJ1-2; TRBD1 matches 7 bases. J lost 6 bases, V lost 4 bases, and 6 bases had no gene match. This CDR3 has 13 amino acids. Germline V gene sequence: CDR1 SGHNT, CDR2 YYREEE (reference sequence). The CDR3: CASSPRGGHGYTF. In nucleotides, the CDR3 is TGTGCCAGCAGCCCGAGAGGGGGCCATGGCTACACCTTC.